This T cell receptor beta chain originates from a study of Ad26.COV2.S vaccination and SARS-CoV-2 variants. Documented treatment: 19 received Ad26.COV2.S at low or high dose, single or two shots; roughly 5 received placebo; per-sample allocation not given. Sampling happened 63 days after the first vaccine or placebo injection. The CDR3 length is 16 residues. Germline V gene lookup returns CDR1 SNHLY and CDR2 FYNNEI. The V end was cut by 7 bases, the J end by 0 bases, with 16 bases between. TCRdb's table, derived via immunoSEQ multiplex PCR, lists solely in-frame clones and lacks some. Of 300,000 to 400,000 clones listed, about 82% are singletons.

The chain couples TRBV2 to TRBJ1-3; D might be TRBD1 (5 bases). Material: peripheral blood, obtained in a trial of Ad26.COV2.S vaccine versus placebo. This clonotype was sampled from a person between 18 and 65 years old who received the Ad26.COV2.S COVID-19 vaccine or a placebo. CDR3: CASKGAASHSGNTIYF. The CDR3 nucleotides read TGTGCCAGCAAAGGGGCGGCGTCTCACTCTGGAAACACCATATATTTT. The whole variable domain, filled in from reference TRBV2 and TRBJ1-3, reads EPEVTQTPSHQVTQMGQEVILRCVPISNHLYFYWYRQILGQKVEFLVSFYNNEISEKSEIFDDQFSVERPDGSNFTLKIRSTKLEDSAMYFCASKGAASHSGNTIYFGEGSWLTVV.